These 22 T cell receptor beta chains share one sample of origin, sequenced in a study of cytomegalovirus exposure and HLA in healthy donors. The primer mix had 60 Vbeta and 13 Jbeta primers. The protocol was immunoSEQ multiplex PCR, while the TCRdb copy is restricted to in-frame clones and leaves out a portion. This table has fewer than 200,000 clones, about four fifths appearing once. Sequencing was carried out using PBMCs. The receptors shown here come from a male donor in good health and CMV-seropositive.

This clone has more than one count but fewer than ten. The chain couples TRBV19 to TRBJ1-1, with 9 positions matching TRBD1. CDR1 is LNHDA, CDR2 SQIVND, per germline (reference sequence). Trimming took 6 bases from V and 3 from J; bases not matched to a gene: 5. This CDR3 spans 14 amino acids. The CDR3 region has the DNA TGTGCCAGTAGGGGACAGGGAAGAGACACTGAAGCTTTCTTT. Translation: CASRGQGRDTEAFF.

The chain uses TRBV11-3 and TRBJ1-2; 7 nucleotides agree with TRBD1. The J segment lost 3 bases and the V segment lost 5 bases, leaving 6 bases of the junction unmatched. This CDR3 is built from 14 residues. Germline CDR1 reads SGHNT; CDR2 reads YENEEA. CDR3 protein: CASSPVDRDYGYTF. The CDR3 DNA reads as TGTGCCAGCAGCCCCGTCGACAGGGACTATGGCTACACCTTC.

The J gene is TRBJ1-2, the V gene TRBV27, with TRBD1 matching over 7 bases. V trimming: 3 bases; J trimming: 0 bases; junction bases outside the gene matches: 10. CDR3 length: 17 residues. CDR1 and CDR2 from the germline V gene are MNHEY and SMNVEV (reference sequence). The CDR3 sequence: CASSLYGTEDANYGYTF. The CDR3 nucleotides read TGTGCCAGCAGTTTGTATGGGACAGAGGATGCTAACTATGGCTACACCTTC.

The CDR3 loop is CASSYRQGLGSEAFF. In DNA form, the CDR3 reads TGTGCCAGCAGTTACCGACAGGGGCTGGGTAGTGAAGCTTTCTTT. This rearrangement joins TRBV6-5 to TRBJ1-1; 8 bases align to TRBD1. The CDR3 has 15 amino acids. Looked up from germline, CDR1 is MNHEY and CDR2 is SVGAGI. With V trimmed by 2 bases and J by 7 bases, 9 bases remained unmatched.

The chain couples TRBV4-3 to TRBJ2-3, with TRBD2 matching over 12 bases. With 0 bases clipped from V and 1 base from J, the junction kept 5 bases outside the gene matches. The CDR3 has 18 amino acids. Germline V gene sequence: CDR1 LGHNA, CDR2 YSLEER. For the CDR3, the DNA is TGCGCCAGCAGCCAAGATCTGCGACTAGCGGGGGGCACAGATACGCAGTATTTT. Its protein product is CASSQDLRLAGGTDTQYF.

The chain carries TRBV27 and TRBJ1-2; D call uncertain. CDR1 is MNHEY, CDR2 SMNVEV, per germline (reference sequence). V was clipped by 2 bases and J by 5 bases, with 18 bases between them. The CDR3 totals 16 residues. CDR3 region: CASSLDGSGVPYGYTF. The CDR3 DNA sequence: TGTGCCAGCAGTTTAGATGGTAGCGGGGTCCCTTATGGCTACACCTTC.

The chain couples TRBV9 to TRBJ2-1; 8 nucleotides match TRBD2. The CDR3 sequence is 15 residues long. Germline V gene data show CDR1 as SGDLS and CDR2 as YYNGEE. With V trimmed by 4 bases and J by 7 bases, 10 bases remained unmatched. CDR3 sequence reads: CASSPPPGGRNEQFF. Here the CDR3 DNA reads TGTGCCAGCAGCCCCCCCCCGGGGGGGCGGAATGAGCAGTTCTTC.

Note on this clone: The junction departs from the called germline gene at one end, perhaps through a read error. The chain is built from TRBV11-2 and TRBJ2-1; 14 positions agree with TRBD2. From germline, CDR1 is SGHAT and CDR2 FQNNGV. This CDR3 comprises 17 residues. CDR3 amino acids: CASSSRLAGGPYNGQFF. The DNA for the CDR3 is TGTGCCAGCAGCTCCAGACTAGCGGGGGGGCCTTACAATGGGCAGTTCTTC.

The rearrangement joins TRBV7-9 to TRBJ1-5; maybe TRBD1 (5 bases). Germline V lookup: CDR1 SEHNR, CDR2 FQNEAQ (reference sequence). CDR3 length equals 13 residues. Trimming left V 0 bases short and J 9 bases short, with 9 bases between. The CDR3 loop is CASSLALQGPQHF. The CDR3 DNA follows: TGTGCCAGCAGCTTAGCCCTCCAGGGGCCCCAGCATTTT.

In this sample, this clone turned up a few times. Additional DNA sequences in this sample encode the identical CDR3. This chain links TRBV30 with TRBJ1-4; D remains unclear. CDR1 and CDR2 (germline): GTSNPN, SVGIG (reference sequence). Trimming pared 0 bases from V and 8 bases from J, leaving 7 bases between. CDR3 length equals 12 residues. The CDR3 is CAWSVLREKLFF. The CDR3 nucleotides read TGTGCCTGGAGTGTACTAAGGGAAAAACTGTTTTTT.

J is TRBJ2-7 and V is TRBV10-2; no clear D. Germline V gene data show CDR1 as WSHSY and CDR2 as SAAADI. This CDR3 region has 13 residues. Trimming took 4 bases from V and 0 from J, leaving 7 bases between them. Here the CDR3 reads CASSVGSSYEQYF. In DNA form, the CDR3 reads TGCGCCAGCAGTGTGGGCAGCTCCTACGAGCAGTACTTC.

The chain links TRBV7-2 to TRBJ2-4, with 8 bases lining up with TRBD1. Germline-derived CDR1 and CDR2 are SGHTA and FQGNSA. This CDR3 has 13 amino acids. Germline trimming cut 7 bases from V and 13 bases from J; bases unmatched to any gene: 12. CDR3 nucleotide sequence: TGTGCCAGCACCATTGATGGGACAGGCCCCCAGTACTTC. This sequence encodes CASTIDGTGPQYF.

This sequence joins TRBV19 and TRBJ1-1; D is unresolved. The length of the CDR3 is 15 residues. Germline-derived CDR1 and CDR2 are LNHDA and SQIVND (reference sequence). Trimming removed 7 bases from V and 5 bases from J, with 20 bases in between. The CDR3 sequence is CASTPGAGRETEAFF. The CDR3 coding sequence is TGTGCCAGTACCCCGGGCGCGGGTAGGGAAACTGAAGCTTTCTTT.

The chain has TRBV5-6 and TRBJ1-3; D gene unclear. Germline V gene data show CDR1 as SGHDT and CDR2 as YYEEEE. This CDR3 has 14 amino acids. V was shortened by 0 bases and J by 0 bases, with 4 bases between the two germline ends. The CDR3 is CASSLGSSGNTIYF. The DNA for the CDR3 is TGTGCCAGCAGCTTGGGCAGCTCTGGAAACACCATATATTTT.

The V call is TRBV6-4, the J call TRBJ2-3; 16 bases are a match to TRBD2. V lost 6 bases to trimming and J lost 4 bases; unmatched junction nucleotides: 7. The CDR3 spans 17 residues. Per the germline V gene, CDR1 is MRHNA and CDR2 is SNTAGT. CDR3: CASRIGTSGGVSDTQYF. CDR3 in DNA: TGTGCCAGCAGGATAGGGACTAGCGGGGGGGTGTCAGATACGCAGTATTTT.

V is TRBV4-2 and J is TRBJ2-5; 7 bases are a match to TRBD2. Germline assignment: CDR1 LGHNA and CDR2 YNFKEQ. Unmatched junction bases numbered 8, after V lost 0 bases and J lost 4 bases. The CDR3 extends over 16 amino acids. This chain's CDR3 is CASSQDLTSEGETQYF. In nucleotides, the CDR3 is TGTGCCAGCAGCCAAGATCTCACTAGCGAGGGAGAGACCCAGTACTTC.

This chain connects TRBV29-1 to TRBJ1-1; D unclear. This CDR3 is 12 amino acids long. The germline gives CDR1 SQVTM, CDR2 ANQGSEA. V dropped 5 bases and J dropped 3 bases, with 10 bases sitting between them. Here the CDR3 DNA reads TGCAGCGTTCGCGCAGGCCACACTGAAGCTTTCTTT. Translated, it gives CSVRAGHTEAFF.

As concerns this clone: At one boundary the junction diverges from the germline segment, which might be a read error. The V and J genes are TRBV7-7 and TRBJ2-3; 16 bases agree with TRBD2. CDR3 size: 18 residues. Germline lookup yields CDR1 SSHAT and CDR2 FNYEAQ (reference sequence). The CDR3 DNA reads TGTGCTAGCAGCGAGGGACTAGCGGGGGGGCCAAACACAGATACGCAGTATTTT. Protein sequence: CASSEGLAGGPNTDTQYF.

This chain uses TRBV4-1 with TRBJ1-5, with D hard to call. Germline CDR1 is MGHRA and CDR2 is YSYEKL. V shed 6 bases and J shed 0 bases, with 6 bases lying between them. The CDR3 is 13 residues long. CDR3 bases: TGCGCCAGCAGTCCTAATAGCAATCAGCCCCAGCATTTT. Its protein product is CASSPNSNQPQHF.

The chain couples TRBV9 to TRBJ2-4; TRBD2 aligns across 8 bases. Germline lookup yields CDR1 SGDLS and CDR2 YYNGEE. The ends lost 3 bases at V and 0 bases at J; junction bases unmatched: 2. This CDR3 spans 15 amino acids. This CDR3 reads CASSERGLAKNIQYF. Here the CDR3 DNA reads TGTGCCAGCAGCGAGCGGGGGTTAGCCAAAAACATTCAGTACTTC.

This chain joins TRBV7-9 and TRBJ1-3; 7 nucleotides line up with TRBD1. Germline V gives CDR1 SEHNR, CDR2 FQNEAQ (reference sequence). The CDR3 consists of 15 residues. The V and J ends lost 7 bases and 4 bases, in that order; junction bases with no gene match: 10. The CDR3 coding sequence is TGTGCCAGCACCCTGTCCGAGGGGGCGGGAAACACCATATATTTT. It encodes CASTLSEGAGNTIYF.

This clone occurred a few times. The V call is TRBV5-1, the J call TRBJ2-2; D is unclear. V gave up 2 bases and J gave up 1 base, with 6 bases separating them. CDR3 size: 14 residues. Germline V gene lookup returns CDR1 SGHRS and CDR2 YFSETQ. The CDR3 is CASSFSQNTGELFF. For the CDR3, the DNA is TGCGCCAGCAGCTTCTCACAGAACACCGGGGAGCTGTTTTTT.